A selection of T cell receptor beta chains follows, all from one sample in a study of T-cell memory formation after mild COVID-19. Via MiXCR, TCRdb re-called the 5' RACE reads, giving one row per CDR3 protein. This sample yields a few hundred thousand distinct CDR3 sequences, of which about 20% are seen a single time; under 8.5% belongs to the top ten. The sample comprised PBMCs or a T cell subset sorted from them (not recorded which). These receptors were obtained from an adult woman who had mild COVID-19 (a few samples of this study predate the infection). Cell type and time point are not known. The CDR3 runs from the conserved cysteine through the conserved F or W. D genes are given only for firm matches. Expanded clones are given a class, and other clones once, few, many or no size at all.

CDR3 protein	CDR3 DNA	D gene	J gene	clone size	V gene
CASSQLIARSALPDTQYF	TGTGCCAGCAGCCAACTAATCGCGCGGAGCGCATTACCAGATACGCAGTATTTT	NA	TRBJ2-3	many	TRBV4-2
CASTPGYSGDPYGYTF	TGTGCCAGCACCCCCGGCTACTCGGGTGACCCCTATGGCTACACCTTC	NA	TRBJ1-2	few	TRBV7-9
CASSYKSGETQYF	TGTGCCAGCAGCTACAAAAGTGGGGAGACCCAGTACTTC	NA	TRBJ2-5	NA	TRBV7-2
CASSHYGTDYGYTF	TGTGCCAGCAGTCACTACGGGACAGACTATGGCTACACCTTC	TRBD1	TRBJ1-2	few	TRBV6-1
CASSQEGQGVYTIYDEQFF	TGCGCCAGCAGCCAGGAGGGACAGGGGGTTTACACAATTTACGATGAGCAGTTCTTC	TRBD1	TRBJ2-1	NA	TRBV4-1
CASSLQRQETQYF	TGTGCCAGCAGCTTACAGCGTCAAGAGACCCAGTACTTC	NA	TRBJ2-5	NA	TRBV7-2
CASSPTTGVERDEQYF	TGTGCCAGCAGCCCGACTACAGGGGTTGAAAGAGACGAGCAGTACTTC	TRBD1	TRBJ2-7	few	TRBV7-9
CATSVGQGNPGELFF	TGTGCCACCAGTGTGGGACAGGGGAACCCCGGGGAGCTGTTTTTT	TRBD1	TRBJ2-2	few	TRBV24-1
CATSDRGLAGNEQFF	TGTGCCACCAGTGACAGGGGACTAGCGGGCAATGAGCAGTTCTTC	TRBD2	TRBJ2-1	NA	TRBV24-1
CAARRTGRGNEQFF	TGTGCCGCGCGAAGAACTGGGCGGGGGAATGAGCAGTTCTTC	TRBD2	TRBJ2-1	NA	TRBV6-2/TRBV6-3
CASSQVDTSPLHF	TGTGCCAGCAGCCAGGTGGACACCTCACCCCTCCACTTT	NA	TRBJ1-6	NA	TRBV4-2
CASSLLAGEVTGELFF	TGCGCCAGCAGCTTGCTAGCGGGAGAGGTCACCGGGGAGCTGTTTTTT	TRBD2	TRBJ2-2	many	TRBV5-1
CASSAGLPSQETQYF	TGCGCCAGCAGCGCAGGGTTGCCCTCTCAAGAGACCCAGTACTTC	NA	TRBJ2-5	NA	TRBV4-1
CASSTSGGTQYF	TGTGCCAGCAGCACTAGCGGAGGTACGCAGTATTTT	TRBD2	TRBJ2-3	NA	TRBV11-1
CASSRTGTLDTEAFF	TGTGCCAGCAGTCGCACAGGGACGTTAGACACTGAAGCTTTCTTT	NA	TRBJ1-1	NA	TRBV6-6
CASSYSSGGSHSPLHF	TGTGCCAGCAGTTACTCGAGTGGGGGCTCGCATTCACCCCTCCACTTT	NA	TRBJ1-6	NA	TRBV6-5
CASSPDRGGRTHYNEQFF	TGTGCCAGCAGTCCTGACAGGGGTGGCCGCACCCACTATAATGAGCAGTTCTTC	TRBD1	TRBJ2-1	NA	TRBV27